This T cell receptor beta chain derives from a study of blood T cell repertoires in COVID-19. Across the study: Acute and convalescent COVID-19 samples came from the United States, Italy and Spain.

Germline lookup yields CDR1 SGHRS and CDR2 YFSETQ. V lost 3 bases to trimming and J lost 4 bases, with 4 bases between them. The CDR3 is made up of 11 amino acids. As processed by the authors: Counts of nucleated cells, estimated from reference gene primer amplification, were obtained. Here immunoSEQ multiplex PCR was the method, and the copy in TCRdb shows in-frame clones only, minus some. The V and J calls and clone size are taken from that table; D and trimming were inferred from the DNA. The sample lists over 250,000 clones, approximately 91% occurring once. Participants were placed into cohorts based on the clinical history they reported.

J is TRBJ2-5 and V is TRBV5-1; unclear D gene. The sample comprised PBMCs or T cells enriched from blood (not recorded which). This receptor was taken from a woman younger than 45 who had recovered from COVID-19. This CDR3 reads CASSSIETQYF. The CDR3 DNA sequence: TGCGCCAGCAGCTCAATAGAGACCCAGTACTTC.